This T cell receptor beta chain was identified in a study of control samples from healthy donors and cancer patients. Produced via immunoSEQ multiplex PCR; TCRdb's table is partial and in-frame only. The repertoire holds some 150,000 clones, with 75% to 95% as singletons. The CDR3 consists of 12 residues. Between the trimmed V and J ends, which lost 4 bases and 8 bases, there was a span of 9 bases. Germline CDR1 and CDR2: SGHRS and YFSETQ. This clonotype originated in a man under 40 in good health. The chain combines TRBV5-1 with TRBJ1-4; D remains unclear. Material: blood. CDR3 DNA: TGCGCCAGCAGCCTAGCGGGGGAAAAACTGTTTTTT. It is translated as CASSLAGEKLFF.